These T cell receptor beta chains were read from a single sample in a study of T-cell memory formation after mild COVID-19. MiXCR, applied by TCRdb to the 5' RACE reads, yields one record per CDR3 protein. The sample consists of about 350,000 distinct CDR3 sequences, about 13% of them appearing once. The sequencing sample was made of PBMCs or a T cell subset sorted from them (not recorded which). These TCRs come from a man aged 18 to 30 who had mild COVID-19 (a few samples of this study predate the infection). Cell type and time point are not known. The CDR3 runs from the conserved cysteine through the conserved F or W. A D gene is named only where the DNA matches it firmly. Clone size is stated in some rows and not others, as once, few, many or a class when expanded.

TRBJ1-6 | - | TRBD1 | TRBV5-1 | CASSLLTGVLDSYNSPLHF | TGCGCCAGCAGCTTGTTGACAGGGGTCCTAGACTCCTATAATTCACCCCTCCACTTT
TRBJ1-2 | once | - | TRBV5-5 | CASTGGGVDGYTF | TGTGCCAGCACCGGAGGGGGGGTGGATGGCTACACCTTC
TRBJ2-1 | - | - | TRBV7-6 | CASSITRPGEYNEQFF | TGTGCCAGCAGCATCACCCGGCCAGGGGAGTACAATGAGCAGTTCTTC
TRBJ1-2 | - | - | TRBV5-5 | CASSLWDGVGYTF | TGTGCCAGCAGCTTGTGGGACGGGGTAGGCTACACCTTC
TRBJ2-2 | few | - | TRBV4-1 | CASSQYGLPTGELFF | TGCGCCAGCAGCCAATATGGACTCCCCACCGGGGAGCTGTTTTTT
TRBJ2-2 | - | - | TRBV3-1 | CASHLKSTGELFF | TGTGCCAGCCACCTAAAGAGCACCGGGGAGCTGTTTTTT
TRBJ1-4 | - | TRBD1 | TRBV6-5 | CASSEGASDEKLFF | TGTGCCAGCAGCGAGGGGGCAAGCGACGAAAAACTGTTTTTT
TRBJ1-4 | few | - | TRBV4-3 | CASSQDPGEKLFF | TGCGCCAGCAGCCAAGACCCCGGGGAGAAACTGTTTTTT
TRBJ2-7 | few | - | TRBV27 | CASSFGRGIGYEQYF | TGTGCCAGCAGTTTTGGCCGGGGCATTGGATACGAGCAGTACTTC
TRBJ2-7 | - | TRBD2 | TRBV7-3 | CASSLSSGVGYEQYF | TGTGCCAGCAGCTTGAGTAGCGGGGTTGGGTACGAGCAGTACTTC
TRBJ2-7 | few | - | TRBV12-3/TRBV12-4 | CASSFSSGSYEQYF | TGTGCCAGCAGTTTCTCCTCAGGCTCCTACGAGCAGTACTTC
TRBJ2-7 | few | - | TRBV20-1 | CSARRQGFPDEQYF | TGCAGTGCTAGACGGCAGGGATTTCCCGACGAGCAGTACTTC
TRBJ1-1 | - | TRBD1 | TRBV4-3 | CASSPGVSGTEAMNTEAFF | TGCGCCAGCAGCCCAGGAGTCTCCGGGACAGAAGCAATGAACACTGAAGCTTTCTTT
TRBJ2-5 | few | - | TRBV5-1 | CASSPITGGGQETQYF | TGCGCCAGCTCTCCCATCACGGGGGGCGGGCAGGAGACCCAGTACTTC
TRBJ2-2 | - | TRBD1 | TRBV2 | CASSLETGGPGELFF | TGTGCCAGCAGTCTCGAGACAGGGGGTCCCGGGGAGCTGTTTTTT
TRBJ1-2 | - | - | TRBV18 | CASSPPGGYGYTF | TGTGCCAGCTCACCACCTGGGGGCTATGGCTACACCTTC
TRBJ2-1 | many | - | TRBV7-9 | CAYRFPNEQFF | TGTGCCTACAGGTTCCCAAATGAGCAGTTCTTC
TRBJ2-3 | few | TRBD1 | TRBV5-4 | CASSPAGTGDTDTQYF | TGTGCCAGCAGCCCCGCGGGGACAGGGGACACAGATACGCAGTATTTT
TRBJ2-4 | - | - | TRBV3-1 | CASSQADNIQYF | TGTGCCAGCAGCCAAGCTGACAACATTCAGTACTTC
TRBJ1-5 | few | TRBD1 | TRBV27 | CASSRTGAQPQHF | TGTGCCAGCAGTCGTACAGGGGCTCAGCCCCAGCATTTT
TRBJ1-1 | many | - | TRBV12-3/TRBV12-4 | CASSLQNTEAFF | TGTGCCAGCAGTTTACAGAACACTGAAGCTTTCTTT
TRBJ2-7 | few | TRBD1 | TRBV2 | CASRETGAEQYF | TGTGCCAGCAGAGAAACAGGGGCCGAGCAGTACTTC
TRBJ2-5 | few | - | TRBV11-2 | CASSEQGRETQYF | TGTGCCAGCAGCGAACAGGGCCGAGAGACCCAGTACTTC
TRBJ1-1 | - | - | TRBV2 | CASSGLGTEAFF | TGTGCCAGCAGTGGTTTAGGGACTGAAGCTTTCTTT
TRBJ2-7 | - | TRBD1 | TRBV2 | CASKLDRVGDGEQYF | TGTGCCAGCAAGCTCGACAGGGTTGGGGACGGCGAGCAGTACTTC
TRBJ2-5 | few | TRBD1 | TRBV9 | CASRGQEETQYF | TGTGCCAGCAGGGGACAGGAGGAGACCCAGTACTTC
TRBJ2-3 | many | - | TRBV7-9 | CASSLQTDTQYF | TGTGCCAGCAGCCTTCAAACAGATACGCAGTATTTT
TRBJ1-2 | - | - | TRBV18 | CASSPSGKGSDYGYTF | TGTGCCAGCTCACCTAGTGGAAAGGGGTCGGACTATGGCTACACCTTC